This passage covers 22 T cell receptor beta chains from one sample sequenced in a study of shared clonotypes between healthy human individuals. Cells designated naive CD8 were CD45RO-negative and were positively selected for CCR7, with terminally differentiated effector memory CD45RA+ cells excluded. The repertoire was sequenced with immunoSEQ multiplex PCR; TCRdb's copy has only in-frame clones and lacks some. The repertoire includes around 2,000,000 clones, roughly 94% of them detected once, and around 1.1% sits in the top ten. The source material was naive CD8+ T cells sorted from blood. All receptors come from a young man in good health.

Details on this clone: Other DNA sequences from this sample encode an identical CDR3 as well. The rearrangement links TRBV6-5 to TRBJ1-2; a possible D gene is TRBD1 (5 bases). This CDR3 spans 15 amino acids. V was trimmed by 7 bases and J by 0 bases, leaving 15 bases between them. The germline V gene has CDR1 MNHEY and CDR2 SVGAGI. The CDR3: CASTTRGLANYGYTF. As DNA, the CDR3 is TGTGCCAGCACTACTCGGGGCCTAGCTAACTATGGCTACACCTTC.

The genes are TRBV4-3 and TRBJ2-5; 9 positions agree with TRBD2. Germline CDR1 is LGHNA and CDR2 is YSLEER. The CDR3 totals 15 residues. The trim removed 3 bases at V and 5 bases at J, leaving 7 bases unmatched. CDR3: CASSHTSGLGETQYF. The CDR3 region has the DNA TGCGCCAGCAGCCATACTAGCGGGCTTGGTGAGACCCAGTACTTC.

The chain employs TRBV9 and TRBJ2-5; TRBD1 matches 7 bases. The CDR3 is 14 residues long. Germline V gives CDR1 SGDLS, CDR2 YYNGEE. The J segment lost 3 bases and the V segment lost 4 bases, leaving 6 bases of the junction unmatched. CDR3 protein: CASSYDRAEETQYF. CDR3 sequence (DNA): TGTGCCAGCAGCTACGACAGGGCTGAAGAGACCCAGTACTTC.

V and J are TRBV27 and TRBJ2-1; 10 bases fit TRBD1. V lost 8 bases to trimming and J lost 4 bases; unmatched junction nucleotides: 8. There are 15 residues in the CDR3. Per the germline V gene, CDR1 is MNHEY and CDR2 is SMNVEV (reference sequence). The CDR3 here is CASSNRDRGYNEQFF. CDR3 sequence (DNA): TGTGCCAGCTCTAACCGGGACAGGGGATACAATGAGCAGTTCTTC.

The V call is TRBV6-6, the J call TRBJ2-3, with TRBD2 matching 8 bases. This CDR3 has 16 amino acids. Germline V lookup: CDR1 MNHNY, CDR2 SVGAGI (reference sequence). Trimming took 6 bases from V and 2 from J; bases not matched to a gene: 10. The CDR3 protein is CASRPTGGPYTDTQYF. The CDR3 DNA sequence: TGTGCCAGCAGACCTACGGGGGGGCCGTACACAGATACGCAGTATTTT.

The V gene is TRBV12-5, the J gene TRBJ2-5; D not resolved. Trimming took 0 bases from V and 5 from J, leaving 19 bases between them. This CDR3 has 17 amino acids. Looked up from germline, CDR1 is LGHNT and CDR2 is FRNRAP. CDR3 amino acids: CASGLVSCFMGEETQYF. DNA of the CDR3: TGTGCTAGTGGTTTGGTAAGTTGCTTCATGGGTGAGGAGACCCAGTACTTC. Together with reference TRBV12-5 and TRBJ2-5, the CDR3 gives the full variable domain: DARVTQTPRHKVTEMGQEVTMRCQPILGHNTVFWYRQTMMQGLELLAYFRNRAPLDDSGMPKDRFSAEMPDATLATLKIQPSEPRDSAVYFCASGLVSCFMGEETQYFGPGTRLLVL.

V gene TRBV5-6 combines with J gene TRBJ2-7; perhaps TRBD2 as D (6 bases). The ends were cut back, 0 bases at V and 4 bases at J, with 11 bases in the middle. Germline-derived CDR1 and CDR2 are SGHDT and YYEEEE. The CDR3 sequence is 14 residues long. The CDR3: CASSLERALYEQYF. CDR3 in DNA: TGTGCCAGCAGCTTGGAGCGGGCGCTTTACGAGCAGTACTTC.

The chain combines TRBV7-8 with TRBJ1-4; D remains unclear. The CDR3 has 15 amino acids. Germline CDR1 is SGHVS and CDR2 is FQNEAQ. The ends were cut back, 3 bases at V and 0 bases at J, with 8 bases in the middle. The CDR3 sequence: CASSFGRATNEKLFF. For the CDR3, the DNA is TGTGCCAGCAGCTTTGGGAGGGCAACTAATGAAAAACTGTTTTTT.

This chain connects TRBV6-5 to TRBJ2-7, with 12 bases matching TRBD2. The length of the CDR3 is 15 residues. Germline CDR1 MNHEY, CDR2 SVGAGI. Germline trimming cut 6 bases from V and 4 bases from J; bases unmatched to any gene: 7. The CDR3 sequence: CASSWTSGIGYEQYF. The CDR3 DNA sequence: TGTGCCAGCAGCTGGACTAGCGGGATCGGGTACGAGCAGTACTTC.

The chain employs TRBV5-5 and TRBJ1-5, with D tentatively TRBD1 (5 bases). CDR3 length equals 15 residues. Germline assignment: CDR1 SGHKS and CDR2 YYEKEE (reference sequence). Trimming removed 1 base from V and 2 bases from J, with 10 bases in between. Written as DNA, the CDR3 is TGTGCCAGCAGCTTGTTTATAGGGGGCAATCAGCCCCAGCATTTT. Translation: CASSLFIGGNQPQHF. The full variable domain, its missing parts supplied by reference TRBV5-5 and TRBJ1-5, is DAGVTQSPTHLIKTRGQQVTLRCSPISGHKSVSWYQQVLGQGPQFIFQYYEKEERGRGNFPDRFSARQFPNYSSELNVNALLLGDSALYLCASSLFIGGNQPQHFGDGTRLSIL.

This clone is a singleton in its sample. V gene TRBV5-1 combines with J gene TRBJ1-1, with D maybe TRBD1 (6 bases). CDR1 is SGHRS and CDR2 is YFSETQ in the germline V gene. This CDR3 has 15 residues. Trimming took 0 bases from V and 1 from J, leaving 10 bases between them. The CDR3 DNA follows: TGCGCCAGCAGCTTGGGGGGGCGCGGGAACACTGAAGCTTTCTTT. Protein: CASSLGGRGNTEAFF.

The gene calls are TRBV10-3 and TRBJ2-1, with 16 bases lining up with TRBD2. V gave up 4 bases and J gave up 3 bases; unmatched junction bases: 15. Germline V gene data show CDR1 as ENHRY and CDR2 as SYGVKD. There are 21 residues in the CDR3. CDR3 nucleotide sequence: TGTGCCATCAGTGTGGCCCCGGGACTAGCGGGAGGGCCGAAAGTCTACAATGAGCAGTTCTTC. Encoded protein: CAISVAPGLAGGPKVYNEQFF.

The chain is built from TRBV9 and TRBJ2-3; 8 bases agree with TRBD1. The CDR3 totals 16 residues. J was trimmed by 4 bases and V by 4 bases; bases with no gene match: 11. The V gene's germline CDR1 is SGDLS and CDR2 YYNGEE. The CDR3 nucleotides are TGTGCCAGCAGCACACGGACAGGGTTACTGGCAGATACGCAGTATTTT. As protein: CASSTRTGLLADTQYF.

The genes are TRBV6-1 and TRBJ1-3; no clear D gene. Between the trimmed V and J ends, which lost 4 bases and 0 bases, there was a span of 13 bases. This CDR3 has 16 amino acids. Germline V CDR1 and CDR2: MNHNS, SASEGT. The CDR3 bases are TGTGCCAGCAGTGCTTGGGGAGAGGGCTCTGGAAACACCATATATTTT. Amino acids: CASSAWGEGSGNTIYF.

Notes on this clone: Additional DNA sequences in this sample encode the identical CDR3. The chain couples TRBV6-5 to TRBJ2-2; 8 bases agree with TRBD1. The CDR3 runs 14 residues. CDR1 and CDR2 from the germline V gene are MNHEY and SVGAGI. The V segment lost 7 bases and the J segment 5 bases; nucleotides outside the gene matches: 6. CDR3 amino acids: CASTRTGPTGELFF. The CDR3 nucleotides are TGTGCCAGCACCAGGACAGGGCCAACCGGGGAGCTGTTTTTT.

V is TRBV7-8 and J is TRBJ1-2; no firm D call. CDR1 SGHVS and CDR2 FQNEAQ come from the germline V gene. The CDR3 runs 14 residues. V lost 5 bases and J lost 4, with 14 bases in between. The CDR3 DNA reads TGTGCCAGCAGCAATGACTGGGTCCTCTATGGCTACACCTTC. Its translation is CASSNDWVLYGYTF.

This chain connects TRBV28 to TRBJ1-5; 9 nucleotides align to TRBD1. The CDR3 has 19 amino acids. The V segment lost 3 bases and the J segment 0 bases; nucleotides outside the gene matches: 12. CDR1 and CDR2 from the germline V gene are MDHEN and SYDVKM. CDR3 region: CASSLGGQGRANSNQPQHF. In nucleotides, the CDR3 is TGTGCCAGCAGTTTGGGAGGACAGGGGAGGGCGAATAGCAATCAGCCCCAGCATTTT.

The rearrangement joins TRBV29-1 to TRBJ2-5; tentative D call: TRBD2 (6 bases). V was trimmed by 5 bases and J by 2 bases, leaving 27 bases between them. The CDR3 consists of 18 residues. The germline V gene has CDR1 SQVTM and CDR2 ANQGSEA. In DNA form, the CDR3 reads TGCAGCGTTTCTGGCGGGGACCTTCCGGGACTGAGACAAGAGACCCAGTACTTC. Translating gives CSVSGGDLPGLRQETQYF.

In its sample, this clone was seen once. CDR3 loop: CASSLDAGAGEQYF. The CDR3 DNA follows: TGTGCCAGCAGTTTGGATGCGGGAGCGGGGGAGCAGTACTTC. The chain links TRBV27 to TRBJ2-7; 7 bases fit TRBD2. V gave up 3 bases and J gave up 7 bases; unmatched junction bases: 9. CDR1 is MNHEY and CDR2 is SMNVEV in the germline V gene (reference sequence). The CDR3 spans 14 residues.

The rearrangement uses TRBV18 and TRBJ2-1, with D possibly matching TRBD1 (6 bases). CDR1 is KGHSH and CDR2 is LQKENI in the germline V gene. CDR3 length: 15 amino acids. With 2 bases removed from V and 8 bases from J, the gap between germline ends came to 16 bases. CDR3 loop: CASSPMGHAFDEQFF. CDR3 DNA sequence: TGTGCCAGCTCACCAATGGGACACGCTTTCGATGAGCAGTTCTTC.

The rearrangement uses TRBV5-1 and TRBJ2-7; a weak D match, TRBD2 (6 bases). Germline V gene lookup returns CDR1 SGHRS and CDR2 YFSETQ. The CDR3 has 15 amino acids. V shed 0 bases and J shed 2 bases, with 12 bases lying between them. The CDR3 region has the DNA TGCGCCAGCAGCTTGGAGGCTAGCGCCGCCTACGAGCAGTACTTC. Residues: CASSLEASAAYEQYF.

Remarks on this clone: At the DNA level, this CDR3 is encoded by other sequences in the same sample as well. The chain employs TRBV27 and TRBJ2-3; D remains unclear. V was trimmed by 5 bases and J by 5 bases, leaving 5 bases between them. Per germline, CDR1 MNHEY and CDR2 SMNVEV (reference sequence). The CDR3 length is 11 residues. CDR3 bases: TGTGCCAGCAGTGCCTTAGATACGCAGTATTTT. As protein: CASSALDTQYF.